This T cell receptor (beta chain) was identified during a study of beta chain features in type 1 diabetes. General study findings and limits: Researchers report that Type 1 diabetes patients had moderately but significantly shorter TCRB CDR3s across all four CD4+ subsets.

In germline, CDR1 is SNHLY, CDR2 FYNNEI. V lost 5 bases, J lost 4 bases, and 19 bases stayed unmatched. The CDR3 runs 19 residues. Worth noting for this clone: The antigen is undetermined.

Reverse transcription of all isolated RNA meant that expressed TCRB transcripts were sequenced. Here immunoSEQ multiplex PCR was the method, and the copy in TCRdb shows in-frame clones only, minus some. The data hold some 330,000 clones, with 10% to 15% observed a single time. The rearrangement links TRBV2 to TRBJ1-2, with 10 nucleotides matching TRBD1. Sequenced sample: naive CD4+ T cells from blood. The sequence was collected from a woman aged 18-29 years with type 1 diabetes. DNA for the CDR3: TGTGCCAGCAGTCCAGAAAGGGGACAGGGGAGAATTCTTGGCTATGGCTACACCTTC. Its translation: CASSPERGQGRILGYGYTF.